These T cell receptor beta chains were read from a single sample in a study of T cells in Graves' hyperthyroidism and ophthalmopathy. One entry per CDR3 protein, called by TCRdb with MiXCR from the multiplex PCR reads. The sample holds about 540,000 distinct CDR3 sequences; 46% are singletons and the top ten take roughly 8.2%. Specimen: peripheral blood or thyroid tissue (not recorded which). The receptors were sampled from a woman aged 18-35 years with Graves' hyperthyroidism. Both conserved end residues are part of each CDR3. The D gene is left open where the match is weak. For some rows the clone size is stated as once, few or many, or as a class when expanded; others skip it.

J gene: TRBJ1-1; V gene: TRBV20-1; clone size: -; D gene: -; CDR3 DNA: TGCAGTGCTAGAGGTCTGGCAGCCCTAAGGGACACTGAAGCTTTCTTT; CDR3 protein: CSARGLAALRDTEAFF
J gene: TRBJ1-5; V gene: TRBV29-1; clone size: many; D gene: -; CDR3 DNA: TGCAGCGTTACAACGACAGGCGCACGTCAGCCCCAGCATTTT; CDR3 protein: CSVTTTGARQPQHF
J gene: TRBJ2-7; V gene: TRBV6-5; clone size: few; D gene: -; CDR3 DNA: TGTGCCAGCAGTGAACCGGGACCTAAAACCTACGAGCAGTACTTC; CDR3 protein: CASSEPGPKTYEQYF
J gene: TRBJ1-2; V gene: TRBV7-9; clone size: few; D gene: -; CDR3 DNA: TGTGCCAGCAGCTTCGCTTTGGGATTTAGAATGTATGGCTACACCTTC; CDR3 protein: CASSFALGFRMYGYTF
J gene: TRBJ2-3; V gene: TRBV6-1; clone size: -; D gene: TRBD2; CDR3 DNA: TGTGCCAGCAGTGAGGGGACTAGTAGCACAGATACGCAGTATTTT; CDR3 protein: CASSEGTSSTDTQYF
J gene: TRBJ2-7; V gene: TRBV29-1; clone size: -; D gene: -; CDR3 DNA: TGCAGCGTTGAAGGTTCAGGACCCCAATACGAGCAGTACTTC; CDR3 protein: CSVEGSGPQYEQYF
J gene: TRBJ2-7; V gene: TRBV5-1; clone size: -; D gene: TRBD1; CDR3 DNA: TGCGCCAGCAGCTCCGGACAGGGAGCTGGGGCCAACGAGCAGTACTTC; CDR3 protein: CASSSGQGAGANEQYF
J gene: TRBJ1-6; V gene: TRBV6-9; clone size: -; D gene: -; CDR3 DNA: -; CDR3 protein: CASSSSGTGRSPLHF
J gene: TRBJ1-1; V gene: TRBV29-1; clone size: -; D gene: -; CDR3 DNA: TGCAGCTCCATCGGGGTAGCGGGGACTGAAGCTTTCTTT; CDR3 protein: CSSIGVAGTEAFF
J gene: TRBJ2-7; V gene: TRBV7-2; clone size: few; D gene: TRBD2; CDR3 DNA: TGTGCCAGCAGCACCTTAGCGGGAGGTTTCTACGAGCAGTACTTC; CDR3 protein: CASSTLAGGFYEQYF
J gene: TRBJ2-7; V gene: TRBV2; clone size: -; D gene: TRBD2; CDR3 DNA: TGTGCCAGCAGCCCAGGGACTAGCGGGACGGTCTCCTACGAGCAGTACTTC; CDR3 protein: CASSPGTSGTVSYEQYF
J gene: TRBJ1-6; V gene: TRBV25-1; clone size: few; D gene: -; CDR3 DNA: TGTGCCAGCAGCCAAGAGGGTCAGCATAATTCACCCCTCCACTTT; CDR3 protein: CASSQEGQHNSPLHF
J gene: TRBJ2-7; V gene: TRBV20-1; clone size: few; D gene: TRBD2; CDR3 DNA: TGCAGTGCTGGGCCGGGACTAGCGGGAGATCAGTACTTC; CDR3 protein: CSAGPGLAGDQYF
J gene: TRBJ1-2; V gene: TRBV7-2; clone size: many; D gene: -; CDR3 DNA: TGTGCCAGCAGCTTAGCGCGTCCCGGGATTCATGGCTACACCTTC; CDR3 protein: CASSLARPGIHGYTF
J gene: TRBJ2-5; V gene: TRBV2; clone size: -; D gene: -; CDR3 DNA: TGTGCCAGCAGTGGGCTGTGGGACACTCAAGAGACCCAGTACTTC; CDR3 protein: CASSGLWDTQETQYF
J gene: TRBJ1-2; V gene: TRBV2; clone size: many; D gene: -; CDR3 DNA: TGTGCCAGCAGCCACCTAAGGACGGACCTATATGGCTACACCTTC; CDR3 protein: CASSHLRTDLYGYTF
J gene: TRBJ1-1; V gene: TRBV20-1; clone size: many; D gene: -; CDR3 DNA: TGCAGTGCTAGAGATAGCAGTGAAGCTTTCTTT; CDR3 protein: CSARDSSEAFF
J gene: TRBJ1-2; V gene: TRBV12-3/TRBV12-4; clone size: -; D gene: -; CDR3 DNA: TGTGCCAGCAGTTTAAGATGGGGGGGCCTGTATGGCTACACCTTC; CDR3 protein: CASSLRWGGLYGYTF
J gene: TRBJ2-5; V gene: TRBV29-1; clone size: once; D gene: -; CDR3 DNA: TGCAGCGTTGTAACCTACACCCTCCGAGAGACCCAGTACTTC; CDR3 protein: CSVVTYTLRETQYF
J gene: TRBJ2-7; V gene: TRBV2; clone size: many; D gene: -; CDR3 DNA: TGTGCCAGCAGTGAGGACAGCCCCTACGAGCAGTACTTC; CDR3 protein: CASSEDSPYEQYF
J gene: TRBJ2-3; V gene: TRBV7-6; clone size: -; D gene: TRBD2; CDR3 DNA: TGTGCCAGCAGCGACCGAGCGGGAGGCACAGATACGCAGTATTTT; CDR3 protein: CASSDRAGGTDTQYF
J gene: TRBJ2-5; V gene: TRBV7-9; clone size: -; D gene: -; CDR3 DNA: TGTGCCAGCAGCGTGGCGACCCAGTACTTC; CDR3 protein: CASSVATQYF
J gene: TRBJ1-4; V gene: TRBV6-1; clone size: few; D gene: -; CDR3 DNA: TGTGCCAGTCTGGCCCGATTAGCGACTAATGAAAAACTGTTTTTT; CDR3 protein: CASLARLATNEKLFF
J gene: TRBJ2-2; V gene: TRBV19; clone size: many; D gene: TRBD1; CDR3 DNA: TGTGCCAGTAGTTGGACAGGGACCGGGGAGCTGTTTTTT; CDR3 protein: CASSWTGTGELFF
J gene: TRBJ2-2; V gene: TRBV24-1; clone size: few; D gene: -; CDR3 DNA: TGTGCCACCAGTAAGGCCGAGAACACCGGGGAGCTGTTTTTT; CDR3 protein: CATSKAENTGELFF
J gene: TRBJ1-5; V gene: TRBV19; clone size: many; D gene: -; CDR3 DNA: TGTGCCAGTAGTTCAAAGAGCAATCAGCCCCAGCATTTT; CDR3 protein: CASSSKSNQPQHF
J gene: TRBJ2-5; V gene: TRBV7-9; clone size: once; D gene: -; CDR3 DNA: TGTGCCAGCAGCTTGTGGGGCAAATTGGAGACCCAGTACTTC; CDR3 protein: CASSLWGKLETQYF
J gene: TRBJ1-2; V gene: TRBV7-6; clone size: many; D gene: -; CDR3 DNA: TGTGCCAGCAGCTTAGCGACAGGCTATGGCTACACCTTC; CDR3 protein: CASSLATGYGYTF
J gene: TRBJ1-5; V gene: TRBV20-1; clone size: -; D gene: TRBD1; CDR3 DNA: TGCAGTGCTGGAGATGGGACAGGGCTAGGGCAGCCCCAGCATTTT; CDR3 protein: CSAGDGTGLGQPQHF
J gene: TRBJ1-5; V gene: TRBV7-6; clone size: -; D gene: -; CDR3 DNA: TGTGCCAGCAGCTTGACGGTGGGTCAGCCACAGCATTTT; CDR3 protein: CASSLTVGQPQHF
J gene: TRBJ1-5; V gene: TRBV19; clone size: few; D gene: -; CDR3 DNA: TGTGCCAGTGGGGGGGACCAGCCCCAGCATTTT; CDR3 protein: CASGGDQPQHF
J gene: TRBJ1-6; V gene: TRBV7-9; clone size: -; D gene: -; CDR3 DNA: TGTGCCAGCAGCCTAACAGGGCAAGCTTTCTATAATTCACCCCTCCACTTT; CDR3 protein: CASSLTGQAFYNSPLHF
J gene: TRBJ2-7; V gene: TRBV7-9; clone size: -; D gene: -; CDR3 DNA: TGTGCCAGCGGGAAACCATTATCCTACGAGCAGTACTTC; CDR3 protein: CASGKPLSYEQYF
J gene: TRBJ2-2; V gene: TRBV15; clone size: -; D gene: TRBD1; CDR3 DNA: TGTGCCACCAGCAGAGGGGTCACAGGGGACGGGGAGCTGTTTTTT; CDR3 protein: CATSRGVTGDGELFF
J gene: TRBJ1-3; V gene: TRBV12-3/TRBV12-4; clone size: many; D gene: -; CDR3 DNA: TGTGCCAGCAGTTTAGATGACGGGGGCACCATATATTTT; CDR3 protein: CASSLDDGGTIYF